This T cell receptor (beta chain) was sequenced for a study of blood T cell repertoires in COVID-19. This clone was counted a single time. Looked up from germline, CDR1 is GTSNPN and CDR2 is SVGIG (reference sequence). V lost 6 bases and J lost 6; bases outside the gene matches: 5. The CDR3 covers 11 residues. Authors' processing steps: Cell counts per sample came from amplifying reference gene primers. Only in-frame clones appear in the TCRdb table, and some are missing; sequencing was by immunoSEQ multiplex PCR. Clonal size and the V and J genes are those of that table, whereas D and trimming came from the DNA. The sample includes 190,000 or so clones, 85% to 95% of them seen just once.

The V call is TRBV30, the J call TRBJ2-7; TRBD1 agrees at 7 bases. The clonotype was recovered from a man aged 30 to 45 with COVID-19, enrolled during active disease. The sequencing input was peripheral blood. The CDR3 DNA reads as TGTGCCTGCTCGGGACAGCTCGAGCAGTACTTC. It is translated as CACSGQLEQYF.